These 21 T cell receptor beta chains came from one sample sequenced in a study of human T cells and chemical hapten exposure (dated by TCRdb to about 2021). Receptor libraries were prepared by RACE. Sequenced using a NextSeq 500. TCRdb's own reprocessing of the public reads used fastp at Q25 and MiXCR and kept productive beta chains. One record per CDR3 amino acid sequence lists the most common genes and DNA. This sample lists roughly 360,000 distinct CDR3 sequences; 4% to 5.5% were detected once. The ten most abundant clones make up around 2% of the sample. This sample's time point label indicates: patch test 1, 2 weeks after DPC sensitization. The sample's treatment or condition label, decoded: therapeutic diphenylcyclopropenone sensitization with weekly scalp DPC. The sequencing here drew on whole blood, taken in connection with sensitization to the hapten diphenylcyclopropenone (DPC). The receptors were sampled from a woman aged 50 to 60 with alopecia areata. Some clones in this sample may be carry-over from other donors' samples.

V gene TRBV3-1 combines with J gene TRBJ1-1; perhaps TRBD1 as D (5 bases). Germline V gives CDR1 LGHDT, CDR2 YNNKEL (reference sequence). The CDR3 runs 13 residues. Trimming cost V 3 bases and J 7 bases, with 12 bases left between them. The chain's CDR3 is CASSQGDWDEAFF. In DNA, the CDR3 is TGTGCCAGCAGCCAGGGGGACTGGGATGAAGCTTTCTTT. The variable domain in full, with the rest retrieved from reference TRBV3-1 and TRBJ1-1, is DTAVSQTPKYLVTQMGNDKSIKCEQNLGHDTMYWYKQDSKKFLKIMFSYNNKELIINETVPNRFSPKSPDKAHLNLHINSLELGDSAVYFCASSQGDWDEAFFGQGTRLTVV.

Many counts were recorded for this clonotype. The V gene is TRBV20-1, the J gene TRBJ2-2; no firm D call. V was shortened by 0 bases and J by 0 bases, with 11 bases between the two germline ends. This CDR3 region has 16 residues. Per the germline V gene, CDR1 is DFQATT and CDR2 is SNEGSKA (reference sequence). The CDR3 nucleotides are TGCAGTGCTAGAGATTATGAGCGCGCGAACACCGGGGAGCTGTTTTTT. Its protein product is CSARDYERANTGELFF.

There are many counts of this clonotype. V usage is TRBV2 and J usage is TRBJ1-5; D ambiguous. The CDR3 consists of 13 residues. CDR1 is SNHLY and CDR2 is FYNNEI in the germline V gene. The V end lost 7 bases, the J end lost 8 bases, and 15 bases lay between the germline ends. In DNA form, the CDR3 reads TGTGCCAGCATTCCCAGCCGCCAGGAGCCCCAGCATTTT. It encodes CASIPSRQEPQHF. Supplemented by reference TRBV2 and TRBJ1-5, the full variable domain reads EPEVTQTPSHQVTQMGQEVILRCVPISNHLYFYWYRQILGQKVEFLVSFYNNEISEKSEIFDDQFSVERPDGSNFTLKIRSTKLEDSAMYFCASIPSRQEPQHFGDGTRLSIL.

This clonotype has a handful of counts. The chain is built from TRBV28 and TRBJ2-2; D gene uncertain. V was trimmed by 7 bases and J by 7 bases, leaving 16 bases between them. In germline, CDR1 is MDHEN, CDR2 SYDVKM. The CDR3 spans 14 residues. This CDR3 reads CASTPYGWGGELFF. Written as DNA, the CDR3 is TGTGCCAGCACCCCTTATGGGTGGGGCGGGGAGCTGTTTTTT.

This clonotype was seen ten or more times. V usage is TRBV5-1 and J usage is TRBJ1-1, with 7 bases fitting TRBD1. Germline-derived CDR1 and CDR2 are SGHRS and YFSETQ. V trimming: 1 base; J trimming: 6 bases; junction bases outside the gene matches: 3. This CDR3 region has 13 residues. For the CDR3, the DNA is TGCGCCAGCAGCTTGCCAGGGGGGGCTGAAGCTTTCTTT. It codes for CASSLPGGAEAFF.

This clonotype showed up many times. The chain joins TRBV6-2 or TRBV6-3 to TRBJ1-1; TRBD1 is a possible D gene (6 bases). Trimming took 7 bases from V and 0 from J, leaving 12 bases between them. There are 14 residues in the CDR3. Germline CDR1 and CDR2: MNHEY and SVGEGT. The CDR3 sequence is CASTGGQLNTEAFF. The CDR3 DNA reads TGTGCCAGCACCGGGGGACAATTGAACACTGAAGCTTTCTTT.

This clonotype was observed at least ten times. The J gene is TRBJ1-4, the V gene TRBV18; D not resolved. Per germline, CDR1 KGHSH and CDR2 LQKENI. This CDR3 comprises 13 residues. The V and J ends lost 6 bases and 8 bases respectively, with 13 bases between them. The CDR3 DNA is TGTGCCAGCTCCTCTACGGCACGAGAAAAACTGTTTTTT. This gives the protein CASSSTAREKLFF.

This chain connects TRBV9 to TRBJ2-3, with 12 positions matching TRBD1. Germline V CDR1 and CDR2: SGDLS, YYNGEE. CDR3 size: 15 residues. V trimming: 3 bases; J trimming: 4 bases; junction bases outside the gene matches: 3. The CDR3 DNA reads TGTGCCAGCAGCGGGGGGACAGGGGGCGCAGATACGCAGTATTTT. This codes for CASSGGTGGADTQYF.

In this sample, this clonotype turned up a few times. The chain employs TRBV20-1 and TRBJ2-3; D might be TRBD2 (5 bases). Germline CDR1 DFQATT, CDR2 SNEGSKA (reference sequence). The CDR3 spans 14 residues. V lost 6 bases, J lost 2 bases, and 15 bases lay in between. This chain's CDR3 is CSAPAVGVTDTQYF. In nucleotides, the CDR3 is TGCAGTGCACCTGCGGTCGGGGTCACAGATACGCAGTATTTT.

This clonotype was picked up many times. The V call is TRBV20-1, the J call TRBJ1-2; 11 bases align to TRBD1. With V trimmed by 6 bases and J by 6 bases, 18 bases remained unmatched. The germline V gene has CDR1 DFQATT and CDR2 SNEGSKA (reference sequence). This CDR3 region has 17 residues. CDR3 in amino acids: CSANLGQGVLGGDGYTF. CDR3 bases: TGCAGTGCCAACCTGGGACAGGGGGTTTTAGGAGGGGATGGCTACACCTTC.

The V call is TRBV12-3 or TRBV12-4, the J call TRBJ2-3; 7 nucleotides line up with TRBD1. The CDR3 has 15 residues. After removal of 4 bases from V and 1 base from J, the junction contained 5 bases not matched to a gene. The CDR3 nucleotides are TGTGCCAGCAGTTGGACAGGCAGGGGCACAGATACGCAGTATTTT. Translated, it gives CASSWTGRGTDTQYF.

V is TRBV30 and J is TRBJ1-4; D may be TRBD1 (6 bases). There are 11 residues in the CDR3. V shed 5 bases and J shed 11 bases, with 12 bases lying between them. Germline V gene sequence: CDR1 GTSNPN, CDR2 SVGIG (reference sequence). The CDR3 nucleotides are TGTGCCTGGTCCTCAGGGGAGAAACTGTTTTTT. This sequence encodes CAWSSGEKLFF.

This clonotype was seen many times. The chain uses TRBV20-1 and TRBJ2-7; TRBD1 might be the D (5 bases). Trimming took 0 bases from V and 2 from J, leaving 20 bases between them. The CDR3 runs 17 residues. Germline V lookup: CDR1 DFQATT, CDR2 SNEGSKA (reference sequence). The CDR3 reads CSARDQGLQYFTYEQYF. Written as DNA, the CDR3 is TGCAGTGCTAGAGATCAGGGTCTTCAGTATTTCACCTACGAGCAGTACTTC.

The chain links TRBV6-2 or TRBV6-3 to TRBJ2-7; possibly TRBD1 or TRBD2 for D (5 bases each). In germline, CDR1 is MNHEY, CDR2 SVGEGT. Trimming stripped 4 bases from V and 7 bases from J, with 20 bases between. The length of the CDR3 is 15 residues. CDR3 sequence (DNA): TGTGCCAGCAGTTCCCCGGGACGGAGCTCTAGGGAGCAGTACTTC. Its translation is CASSSPGRSSREQYF.

This clonotype has more than one count but fewer than ten. The chain carries TRBV27 and TRBJ1-5, with D maybe TRBD1 (5 bases). Trimming pared 2 bases from V and 9 bases from J, leaving 17 bases between. Per germline, CDR1 MNHEY and CDR2 SMNVEV (reference sequence). The CDR3 has 15 amino acids. CDR3 sequence (DNA): TGTGCCAGCAGTTTAGGAGGGGACGGGCTTTCGCCCCAGCATTTT. This codes for CASSLGGDGLSPQHF.

This clonotype was picked up many times. CDR3 amino acids: CASSPGPGLPLAKNIQYF. In nucleotides, the CDR3 is TGTGCCAGCAGTCCCGGCCCGGGACTACCTCTAGCCAAAAACATTCAGTACTTC. V is TRBV28 and J is TRBJ2-4; TRBD2 matches at 7 bases. Germline V CDR1 and CDR2: MDHEN, SYDVKM. The V and J ends lost 5 bases and 0 bases, in that order; junction bases with no gene match: 13. The CDR3 is made up of 18 amino acids.

The table lists this clonotype with many counts. The V gene is TRBV12-3 or TRBV12-4, the J gene TRBJ1-4; TRBD1 might be the D (5 bases). Trimming stripped 6 bases from V and 0 bases from J, with 8 bases between. The CDR3 runs to 14 residues. For the CDR3, the DNA is TGTGCCAGCAGAAGACAGTCAACTAATGAAAAACTGTTTTTT. This encodes CASRRQSTNEKLFF.

This clonotype was found many times. This rearrangement joins TRBV7-8 to TRBJ1-1; no reliable D call. CDR3 length: 15 residues. Trimming shortened V by 2 bases and J by 0 bases, and 10 bases separated the two germline ends. From germline, CDR1 is SGHVS and CDR2 FQNEAQ. CDR3 DNA sequence: TGTGCCAGCAGCTTAAAGCGGGTTATGAACACTGAAGCTTTCTTT. It is translated as CASSLKRVMNTEAFF.

This clonotype was detected ten times or more. The CDR3 coding sequence is TGTGCCTGGAGTGTGGGAAACGCAGATACGCAGTATTTT. This gives the protein CAWSVGNADTQYF. The rearrangement uses TRBV30 and TRBJ2-3; D is unresolved. Germline V gene lookup returns CDR1 GTSNPN and CDR2 SVGIG (reference sequence). The V and J ends lost 0 bases and 4 bases respectively, with 8 bases between them. This CDR3 has 13 amino acids.

This clonotype was seen ten or more times. The chain links TRBV24-1 to TRBJ1-1, with 8 bases fitting TRBD1. CDR3 length equals 13 residues. V lost 8 bases, J lost 5 bases, and 6 bases stayed unmatched. Germline CDR1 reads KGHDR; CDR2 reads SFDVKD. The CDR3 DNA sequence: TGTGCCACCATGCAGGGGGCGGGAACTGAAGCTTTCTTT. It yields the protein CATMQGAGTEAFF.

This clonotype was picked up many times. The chain links TRBV5-6 to TRBJ1-1; TRBD1 might be the D (6 bases). Germline lookup yields CDR1 SGHDT and CDR2 YYEEEE. V was cut by 3 bases and J by 0 bases, with 9 bases left in between. This CDR3 contains 14 residues. Here the CDR3 reads CASSSRGVNTEAFF. DNA for the CDR3: TGTGCCAGCAGCTCCAGGGGTGTGAACACTGAAGCTTTCTTT.